The entry that follows covers one T cell receptor beta chain sequence. Sequencing was performed with immunoSEQ multiplex PCR; in TCRdb, only in-frame clones are kept and a portion is missing. Of about 730,000 clones detected, approximately 83% appear once; the ten largest clones hold approximately 0.01%. These data belong to a study of shared T cell receptors in the human thymus. The same data also contributed to another study, on human thymus T cells.

This clonotype originated in a girl in the first two years of life with a congenital heart defect. Sequences were obtained from thymocytes.

The CDR3 sequence is CASSQDRDSRCEQYF. CDR3 bases: TGTGCCAGCAGCCAAGATCGGGACAGCCGCTGCGAGCAGTACTTC. V gene TRBV14 combines with J gene TRBJ2-7; 7 bases map to TRBD1. The CDR3 sequence is 15 residues long. Germline V gene lookup returns CDR1 SGHDN and CDR2 FVKESK. Trimming took 0 bases from V and 6 from J; bases not matched to a gene: 8.